This T cell receptor beta chain comes out of a study of T cell responses to AZD1222 COVID-19 vaccine. Findings and limits, study-wide: Targets within unmutated variant regions were reportedly found for nearly half of spike-specific TCRs.

TCRdb keeps only in-frame clones here, not all; method: immunoSEQ multiplex PCR. In the table there are 100,000 to 150,000 clones, over 75% of which are singletons. Of note for this clone: Its matching antigen is unknown.

The CDR3 totals 15 residues. Per germline, CDR1 LNHDA and CDR2 SQIVND (reference sequence). Trimming at V came to 5 bases and at J to 4 bases, leaving 8 bases not matched to a gene. The sample in question was peripheral blood, obtained on day 0 of AZD1222 vaccination. This clonotype was obtained from an adult in good health. The rearrangement links TRBV19 to TRBJ2-5; 9 bases are a match to TRBD2. CDR3 in DNA: TGTGCCAGTAGTTTGGGCGGACTAGCGACAGAGACCCAGTACTTC. Translating it yields CASSLGGLATETQYF.